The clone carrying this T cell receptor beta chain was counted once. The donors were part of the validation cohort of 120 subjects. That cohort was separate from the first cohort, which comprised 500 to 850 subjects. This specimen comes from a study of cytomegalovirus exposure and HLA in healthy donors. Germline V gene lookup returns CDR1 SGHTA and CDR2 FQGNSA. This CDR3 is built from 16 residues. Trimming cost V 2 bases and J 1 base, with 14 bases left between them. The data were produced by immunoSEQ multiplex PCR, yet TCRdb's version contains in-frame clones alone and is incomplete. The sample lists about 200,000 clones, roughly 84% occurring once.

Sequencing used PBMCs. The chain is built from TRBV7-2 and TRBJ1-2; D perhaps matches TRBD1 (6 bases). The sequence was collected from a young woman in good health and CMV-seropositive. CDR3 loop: CASSLTPGAVNYGYTF. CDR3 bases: TGTGCCAGCAGCTTAACCCCAGGGGCGGTTAACTATGGCTACACCTTC.